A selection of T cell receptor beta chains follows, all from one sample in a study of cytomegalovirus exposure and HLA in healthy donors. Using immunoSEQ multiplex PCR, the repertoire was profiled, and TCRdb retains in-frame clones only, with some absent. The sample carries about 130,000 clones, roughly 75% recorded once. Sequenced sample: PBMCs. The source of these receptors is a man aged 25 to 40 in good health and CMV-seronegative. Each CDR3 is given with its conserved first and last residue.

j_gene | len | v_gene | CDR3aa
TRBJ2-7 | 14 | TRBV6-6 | CASRASGGSYEQYF
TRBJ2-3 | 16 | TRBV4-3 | CASSQDRAYYTDTQYF
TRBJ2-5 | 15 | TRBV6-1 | CASSEGHTNQETQYF
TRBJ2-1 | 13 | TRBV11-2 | CASSLVHSRAQFF
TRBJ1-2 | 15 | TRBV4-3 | CASSRAIGTGYGYTF
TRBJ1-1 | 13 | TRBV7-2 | CASSFRQYTEAFF
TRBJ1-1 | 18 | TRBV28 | CASSQGSGTGDFDAEAFF
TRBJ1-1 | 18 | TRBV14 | CASSRSESTRHPNTEAFF
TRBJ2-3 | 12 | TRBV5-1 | CASSFAKETQYF
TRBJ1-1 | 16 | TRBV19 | CASSIRLRDRNTEAFF
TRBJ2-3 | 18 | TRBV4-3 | CASSQTGPLAGVTDTQYF
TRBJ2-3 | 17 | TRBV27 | CASSLLGDRGRTDTQYF
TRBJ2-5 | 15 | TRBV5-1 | CASSLPAGGRETQYF
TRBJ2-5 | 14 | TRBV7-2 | CASSLERGVETQYF
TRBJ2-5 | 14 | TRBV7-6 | CASGGSGIQETQYF
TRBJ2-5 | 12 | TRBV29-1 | CSGYRGPETQYF
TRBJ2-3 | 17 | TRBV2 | CASSEALLAGTVNTQYF
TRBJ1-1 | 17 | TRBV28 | CASSNQGLWAKNTEAFF
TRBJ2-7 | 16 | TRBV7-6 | CASSPLSGGLEYEQYF
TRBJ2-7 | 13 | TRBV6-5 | CASSHDRIAEQYF
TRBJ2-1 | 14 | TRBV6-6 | CASSPATSINEQFF
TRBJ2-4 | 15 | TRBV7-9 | CASSLVGGAKNIQYF
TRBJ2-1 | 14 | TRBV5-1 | CASSSTGSYNEQFF
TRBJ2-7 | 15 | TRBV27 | CASRLSSGETYEQYF
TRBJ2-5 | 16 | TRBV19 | CASTTRYSGGQETQYF
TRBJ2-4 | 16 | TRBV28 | CASSPPRGGLGNIQYF
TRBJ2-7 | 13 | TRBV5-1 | CASSSSPEVEQYF
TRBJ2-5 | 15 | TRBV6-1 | CASSENRRGLETQYF